This T cell receptor beta chain was sequenced for a study of blood T cell repertoires in COVID-19 (dated by TCRdb to between 2020 and 2021). General notes on the study: Samples from collaborators originated in the United States, Italy and Spain and spanned both the acute and convalescent phases of COVID-19. The prospective study material was composed of cDNA or gDNA derived from T cells, B-cell-depleted T cells, or PBMCs. Subjects who had been exposed to COVID-19, were actively infected with it, or had recovered from it provided the deeply sampled blood TCRbeta repertoires that made up the dataset. The repertoires were released in a freely available public database intended as a resource for research on the immune response to SARS-CoV-2. Samples were obtained from the ongoing ImmuneRACE study (first 160 participants) and from about 1,300 subjects provided by 6 global collaborators. The sample metadata nearly always contained a de-identified subject ID, COVID-19 status, age in years and sex. Where available, HLA class I and class II types were taken from metadata supplied by the sample provider and were not determined by assay-based typing. Here is what the overall study found, with its caveats: The amount of clinical and demographic metadata varied by source and participant and was provided uncurated.

The immunoSEQ Assay, a bias-controlled multiplex PCR, was used to amplify TCRbeta CDR3 regions from genomic DNA. The paper's data handling went like this. Nucleated cell counts per sample were estimated from amplification of reference gene primers within the assay. To quantify the absolute abundance of each unique TCRbeta CDR3 rearrangement, sequence reads were collapsed and filtered. For each sample, productive Simpson clonality was calculated as the square root of Simpson's diversity index over productive rearrangements. Drawn from immuneACCESS, this table holds only the in-frame rearrangements with V and J called that TCRdb kept. Clones are partly lost; checked studies trace under half to an unresolved V gene and leave the rest unexplained. V, J and clone size are taken as reported in that table, and D and trimming were inferred from the DNA itself. The sample table lists around 250,000 clones, 85% to 90% of them with a count of one. The top ten clones comprise 6.2% of the sample.

For this clone: The target of this receptor is not known. No per-base quality is available; no much larger clone lies one base away.

Each collaborating institution followed its own protocols to collect whole blood in K2EDTA tubes. For TCRbeta analysis, collaborators shipped samples in one of three forms: frozen whole blood, isolated PBMCs, or DNA extracted from either of those sample types. A distance of 16 bases separates the germline ends of V and J, which lose 0 bases and 2 bases respectively. Reading from cysteine to phenylalanine, the CDR3 counts 17 amino acids. Solely the CDR3 DNA is kept, with 51 bases framed from the first base. Reading the germline V gene (reference sequence) gives CDR1 SEHNR and CDR2 FQNEAQ. The chain links TRBV7-9 with TRBJ1-2; TRBD1 is possibly the D segment (5 matching bases). Sequenced material: peripheral blood. The source of this sequence is a man in his 60s with acute or convalescent COVID-19. The CDR3 protein sequence reads: CASSLAIVGGENYGYTF. The nucleotide sequence is TGTGCCAGCAGCTTAGCGATCGTGGGAGGGGAAAACTATGGCTACACCTTC. Supplemented by the reference TRBV7-9 and TRBJ1-2 proteins around the CDR3, the complete variable domain is DTGVSQNPRHKITKRGQNVTFRCDPISEHNRLYWYRQTLGQGPEFLTYFQNEAQLEKSRLLSDRFSAERPKGSFSTLEIQRTEQGDSAMYLCASSLAIVGGENYGYTFGSGTRLTVV.